Listed below are T cell receptor beta chains from one sample, sequenced in a study of cytomegalovirus exposure and HLA in healthy donors. Sequenced by immunoSEQ multiplex PCR; TCRdb stores in-frame clones only, minus some. Here the sample spans fewer than 200,000 clones, roughly 80% being singletons. Sequenced sample: PBMCs. Receptor source: a woman aged 45-65 years in good health and CMV-seropositive. CDR3s include the opening cysteine and the closing phenylalanine or tryptophan. D genes are given only for firm matches. The size field is filled for only some rows; it gives once, few, many or a size class.

abundance	d_gene	j_gene	v_gene	CDR3aa	CDR3nt
NA	NA	TRBJ2-1	TRBV6-5	CASSSMYEQFF	TGTGCCAGCAGTTCCATGTATGAGCAGTTCTTC
NA	TRBD1	TRBJ2-6	TRBV7-8	CASSRRTGLLSSGANVLTF	TGTGCCAGCAGCCGGCGGACAGGGCTTCTAAGCTCTGGGGCCAACGTCCTGACTTTC
NA	NA	TRBJ2-3	TRBV19	CASSADSRDNGTDTQYF	TGTGCCAGTAGTGCTGACAGCCGGGACAACGGAACAGATACGCAGTATTTT
few	NA	TRBJ1-2	TRBV19	CASSETGGYTF	TGTGCCAGTAGTGAGACAGGAGGCTACACCTTC
NA	NA	TRBJ1-1	TRBV13	CASSRGGGWSTEAFF	TGTGCCAGCAGCAGAGGCGGGGGATGGAGCACTGAAGCTTTCTTT
few	NA	TRBJ2-3	TRBV18	CASSPPAQRTQYF	TGTGCCAGCTCACCACCGGCGCAGCGTACGCAGTATTTT
NA	NA	TRBJ2-5	TRBV25-1	CASSELSSKETQYF	TGTGCCAGCAGTGAATTATCCAGTAAGGAGACCCAGTACTTC
NA	TRBD1	TRBJ2-5	TRBV7-2	CASTSYFARDRGAETQYF	TGTGCCAGCACCTCGTACTTTGCTCGTGACAGGGGAGCGGAGACCCAGTACTTC
NA	TRBD2	TRBJ2-1	TRBV28	CASSFFPLAGASSDNEQFF	TGTGCCAGCAGTTTTTTCCCACTAGCGGGGGCGTCATCGGACAATGAGCAGTTCTTC
NA	NA	TRBJ1-4	TRBV29-1	CSVAILGVANEKLFF	TGCAGCGTTGCCATTCTGGGAGTTGCTAATGAAAAACTGTTTTTT
once	NA	TRBJ2-3	TRBV7-2	CASSQAVSGTDTQYF	TGTGCCAGCAGTCAAGCGGTATCCGGCACAGATACGCAGTATTTT
NA	NA	TRBJ2-5	TRBV7-2	CASSLSRGSWETQYF	TGTGCCAGCAGCTTATCGCGGGGTAGTTGGGAGACCCAGTACTTC
NA	NA	TRBJ1-5	TRBV7-9	CSSSLASGRGGQPQHF	TGTTCCAGCAGCTTAGCGTCAGGGAGGGGCGGACAGCCCCAGCATTTT
NA	NA	TRBJ2-7	TRBV28	CASKRQFYGEQYF	TGTGCCAGCAAAAGACAGTTCTACGGTGAGCAGTACTTC
NA	TRBD1	TRBJ2-3	TRBV29-1	CSVIQTGGDTQYF	TGCAGCGTGATACAAACAGGGGGGGATACGCAGTATTTT
NA	TRBD2	TRBJ2-1	TRBV7-3	CASSQQPGLALYNEQFF	TGTGCCAGCAGCCAGCAACCGGGACTAGCGCTATACAATGAGCAGTTCTTC
NA	NA	TRBJ1-3	TRBV7-9	CASSLDVSVHSGNTIYF	TGTGCCAGCAGCTTAGATGTATCAGTTCACTCTGGAAACACCATATATTTT
NA	TRBD1	TRBJ2-1	TRBV11-3	CASSHGQGANNEQFF	TGTGCCAGCAGCCACGGACAGGGGGCGAACAATGAGCAGTTCTTC
few	TRBD1	TRBJ1-3	TRBV27	CASSLRSQGGGLSGNTIYF	TGTGCCAGCAGTCTCCGTTCACAGGGGGGAGGGCTCTCTGGAAACACCATATATTTT
few	NA	TRBJ1-1	TRBV5-1	CASSPGDGLWTEAFF	TGCGCCAGCAGCCCTGGAGACGGCCTCTGGACTGAAGCTTTCTTT
NA	TRBD1	TRBJ2-7	TRBV5-6	CASSYQDRLFYEQYF	TGTGCCAGCAGTTACCAGGACAGGTTGTTCTACGAGCAGTACTTC
NA	NA	TRBJ2-7	TRBV7-9	CASSSRAEDDPFWYF	TGTGCCAGCAGCTCGAGGGCGGAGGACGACCCATTCTGGTACTTC
NA	NA	TRBJ1-1	TRBV7-6	CASSLASRGTEAFF	TGTGCCAGCAGCTTAGCCTCGCGAGGGACTGAAGCTTTCTTT
NA	TRBD2	TRBJ2-7	TRBV4-2	CASSQGGTISSYEQYF	TGTGCCAGCAGCCAAGGAGGGACTATAAGCTCCTACGAGCAGTACTTC
NA	TRBD2	TRBJ2-5	TRBV5-6	CASTRAGDQETQYF	TGTGCCAGCACTCGGGCGGGGGACCAAGAGACCCAGTACTTC
NA	NA	TRBJ1-2	TRBV4-2	CASSQDRGSYGYTF	TGTGCCAGCAGCCAAGATAGGGGCTCGTATGGCTACACCTTC
NA	NA	TRBJ1-3	TRBV19	CASSIRGGNTIYF	TGTGCCAGTAGTATCAGGGGTGGAAACACCATATATTTT
NA	NA	TRBJ2-7	TRBV7-2	CASSPWGTTWGEQYF	TGTGCCAGCAGTCCATGGGGGACAACTTGGGGCGAGCAGTACTTC
NA	TRBD1	TRBJ1-4	TRBV10-3	CAIRGQGGEKLFF	TGTGCCATCAGGGGACAGGGAGGGGAAAAACTGTTTTTT
NA	NA	TRBJ2-7	TRBV7-8	CASSLVTGGVSYEQYF	TGTGCCAGCAGCTTAGTGACCGGGGGAGTCTCCTACGAGCAGTACTTC
NA	NA	TRBJ1-2	TRBV2	CASRDTGRGYTF	TGTGCCAGCCGGGACACAGGAAGAGGCTACACCTTC
NA	TRBD2	TRBJ2-3	TRBV11-2	CASSLGLAGRTDTQYF	TGTGCCAGCAGCTTAGGGCTAGCGGGGCGCACAGATACGCAGTATTTT